The T cell receptor (beta chain) described here comes from a study of blood T cell repertoires in COVID-19. Overall study: Material from acute and convalescent COVID-19 was sourced from the United States, Italy and Spain.

Produced via immunoSEQ multiplex PCR; TCRdb's table is partial and in-frame only. This repertoire shows about 120,000 clones, around three quarters found once; its top ten account for 3% to 4.5%. The V gene end was trimmed by 5 bases and the J gene end by 0 bases; junction bases not matched to a gene: 10. This CDR3 contains 17 residues. Germline V gene sequence: CDR1 SGHVS, CDR2 FQNEAQ. This sequence joins TRBV7-8 and TRBJ2-1; 7 bases match TRBD1. The sequenced material came from peripheral blood. The receptor was isolated from an elderly woman with acute or convalescent COVID-19. The CDR3 DNA is TGTGCCAGCAGCCCTGACAGGGCCCATAGCTCCTACAATGAGCAGTTCTTC. Translation: CASSPDRAHSSYNEQFF.